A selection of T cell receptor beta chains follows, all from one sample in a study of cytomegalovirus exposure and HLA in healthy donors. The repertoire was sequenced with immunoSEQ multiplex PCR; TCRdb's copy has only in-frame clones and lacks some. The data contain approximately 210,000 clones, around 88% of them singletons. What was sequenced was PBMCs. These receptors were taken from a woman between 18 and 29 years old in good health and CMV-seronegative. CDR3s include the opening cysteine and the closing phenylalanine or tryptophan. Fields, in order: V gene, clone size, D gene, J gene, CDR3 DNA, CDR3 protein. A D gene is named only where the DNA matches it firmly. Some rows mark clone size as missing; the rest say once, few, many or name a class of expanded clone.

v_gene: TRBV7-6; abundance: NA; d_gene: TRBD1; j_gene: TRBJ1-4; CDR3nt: TGTGCCAGCACCGCAGGGGGCCAGGGTGAAAAACTGTTTTTT; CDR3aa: CASTAGGQGEKLFF
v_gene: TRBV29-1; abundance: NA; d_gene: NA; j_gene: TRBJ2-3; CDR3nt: TGCAGCGTGGAAGACCCCACCTATCCAGATACGCAGTATTTT; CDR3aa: CSVEDPTYPDTQYF
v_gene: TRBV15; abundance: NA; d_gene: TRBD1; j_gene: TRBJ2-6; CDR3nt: TGTGCCACCAGCAGCGGGACAGGGGTCGGGGCCAACGTCCTGACTTTC; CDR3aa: CATSSGTGVGANVLTF
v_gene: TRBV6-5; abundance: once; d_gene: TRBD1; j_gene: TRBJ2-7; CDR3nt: TGTGCCAGCAGCCGGGGACAGCAAACCTACGAGCAGTACTTC; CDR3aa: CASSRGQQTYEQYF
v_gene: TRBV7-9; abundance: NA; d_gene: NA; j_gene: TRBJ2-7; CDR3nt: TGTGCCAGCAGCTTAGATTCGTCCTCCTACGAGCAGTACTTC; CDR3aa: CASSLDSSSYEQYF
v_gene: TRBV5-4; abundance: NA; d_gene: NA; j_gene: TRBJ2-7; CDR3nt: TGTGCCAGCAGTACGGACAGATCCTACGAGCAGTACTTC; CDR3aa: CASSTDRSYEQYF
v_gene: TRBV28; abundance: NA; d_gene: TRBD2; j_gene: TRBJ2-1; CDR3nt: TGTGCCAGCAGCTCCCCCTCTAGCGGGCACTACAATGAGCAGTTCTTC; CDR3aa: CASSSPSSGHYNEQFF
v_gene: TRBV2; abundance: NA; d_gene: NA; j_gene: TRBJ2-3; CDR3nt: TGTGCCAGCATTGCAGGGATCAGTACAGATACGCAGTATTTT; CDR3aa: CASIAGISTDTQYF
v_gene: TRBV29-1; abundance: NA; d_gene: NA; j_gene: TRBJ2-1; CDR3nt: TGCAGCGTTGATGGCCAGGAGGGTCGGGACAATGAGCAGTTCTTC; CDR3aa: CSVDGQEGRDNEQFF
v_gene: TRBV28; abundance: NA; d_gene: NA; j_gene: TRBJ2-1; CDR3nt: TGTGCCAGCAGTTTATTGGTCGGGGGAAGCTCCTACAATGAGCAGTTCTTC; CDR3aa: CASSLLVGGSSYNEQFF
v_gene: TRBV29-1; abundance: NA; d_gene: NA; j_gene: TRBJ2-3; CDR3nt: TGCAGCGTTGGCGGTTCCCCCGTTCCTCAATCCACAGATACGCAGTATTTT; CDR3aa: CSVGGSPVPQSTDTQYF
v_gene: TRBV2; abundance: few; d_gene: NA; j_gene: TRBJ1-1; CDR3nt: TGTGCCAGCAGCGATACGGGTAGGACTGAAGCTTTCTTT; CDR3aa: CASSDTGRTEAFF
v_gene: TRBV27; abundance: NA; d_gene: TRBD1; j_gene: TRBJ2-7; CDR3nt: TGTGCCAGCAGTTTTGGGACAGACTACGAGCAGTACTTC; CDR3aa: CASSFGTDYEQYF
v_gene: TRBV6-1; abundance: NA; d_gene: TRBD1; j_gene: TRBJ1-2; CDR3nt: TGTGCCAGCAGTGAAGGAGGAGGGACAGTCTATGGCTACACCTTC; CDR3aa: CASSEGGGTVYGYTF
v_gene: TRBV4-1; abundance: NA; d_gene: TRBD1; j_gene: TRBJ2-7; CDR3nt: TGCGCCAGCAGCCAAGGACAGGGGAGCATTAACGAGCAGTACTTC; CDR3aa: CASSQGQGSINEQYF
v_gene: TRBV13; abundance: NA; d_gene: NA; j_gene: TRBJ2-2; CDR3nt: TGTGCCAGCAGCGCTAAGGGGGTAACCGGGGAGCTGTTTTTT; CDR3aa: CASSAKGVTGELFF
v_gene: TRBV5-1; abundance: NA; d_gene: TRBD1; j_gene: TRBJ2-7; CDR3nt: TGCGCCAGCAGCTCACCCGGGACAGTACGCGAGCAGTACTTC; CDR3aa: CASSSPGTVREQYF
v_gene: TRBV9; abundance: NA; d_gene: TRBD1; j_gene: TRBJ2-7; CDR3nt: TGTGCCAGCAGAGTCCGGAGCGGGACAGGGTCTAACGAGCAGTACTTC; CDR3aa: CASRVRSGTGSNEQYF
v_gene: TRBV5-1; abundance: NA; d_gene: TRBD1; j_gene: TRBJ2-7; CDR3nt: TGCGCCAGCAGCTTGGCCCCGTGGACAGGGGGCTCCTACGAGCAGTACTTC; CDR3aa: CASSLAPWTGGSYEQYF
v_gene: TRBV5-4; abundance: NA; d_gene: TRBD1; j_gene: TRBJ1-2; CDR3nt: TGTGCCAGCAGCCGCCCATTGACAGGGGTGGATGGCTACACCTTC; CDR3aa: CASSRPLTGVDGYTF
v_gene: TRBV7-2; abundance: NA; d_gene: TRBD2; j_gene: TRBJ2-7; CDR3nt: TGTGCCAGCAGCTTTATTGGCGGGAGGAGCTCCTACGAGCAGTACTTC; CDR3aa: CASSFIGGRSSYEQYF
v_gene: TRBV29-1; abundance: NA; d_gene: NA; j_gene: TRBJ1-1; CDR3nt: TGCAGCGGCAACTCGGTGTACACTGAAGCTTTCTTT; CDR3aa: CSGNSVYTEAFF
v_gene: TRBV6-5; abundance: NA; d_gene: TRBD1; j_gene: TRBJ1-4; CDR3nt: TGTGCCAGCAGTGAGGGACAGGGGACTGAAAAACTGTTTTTT; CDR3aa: CASSEGQGTEKLFF
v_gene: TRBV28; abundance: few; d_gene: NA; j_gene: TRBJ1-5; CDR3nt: TGTGCCAGCAGTTCCCCCACAGGTAGCAATCAGCCCCAGCATTTT; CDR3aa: CASSSPTGSNQPQHF